These 24 T cell receptor beta chains share one sample of origin, sequenced in a study of identical twins. One entry per CDR3 protein results from TCRdb running MiXCR on the 5' RACE reads. The sample yields around 1.7 million distinct CDR3 sequences, less than 40% seen once. Sequenced sample: cord blood. The receptors shown here come from a newborn girl in good health.

In its sample, this clonotype was seen many times. The chain couples TRBV29-1 to TRBJ2-3; 9 bases match TRBD2. The V segment lost 4 bases and the J segment 5 bases; nucleotides outside the gene matches: 10. Germline V gene data show CDR1 as SQVTM and CDR2 as ANQGSEA. The CDR3 is made up of 15 amino acids. CDR3 sequence: CSVVPAGGLGDTQYF. CDR3 in DNA: TGCAGCGTTGTACCAGCGGGAGGTCTGGGAGATACGCAGTATTTT.

The chain is built from TRBV20-1 and TRBJ2-1, with 7 bases identical to TRBD2. Trimming took 5 bases from V and 0 from J; bases not matched to a gene: 4. This CDR3 has 14 amino acids. Germline-derived CDR1 and CDR2 are DFQATT and SNEGSKA (reference sequence). CDR3 in amino acids: CSALAASSYNEQFF. The CDR3 DNA reads TGCAGTGCTCTAGCGGCCAGCTCCTACAATGAGCAGTTCTTC.

V is TRBV29-1 and J is TRBJ1-4; D is possibly TRBD1 (6 bases). CDR1 is SQVTM and CDR2 is ANQGSEA in the germline V gene. The V gene lost 5 bases and the J gene lost 4 bases, with 11 bases spanning the gap. This CDR3 has 13 residues. The CDR3 DNA follows: TGCAGCGTTTCTCAGGGGTATAATGAAAAACTGTTTTTT. This encodes CSVSQGYNEKLFF.

The chain combines TRBV20-1 with TRBJ1-1; the D gene is possibly TRBD1 (5 bases). The CDR3 length is 15 residues. Germline lookup yields CDR1 DFQATT and CDR2 SNEGSKA (reference sequence). CDR3 sequence (DNA): TGCAGCGACGGGGACGCGATGGGGAGGTACACTGAAGCTTTCTTT. Its translation is CSDGDAMGRYTEAFF.

This chain joins TRBV12-3 or TRBV12-4 and TRBJ2-5, with D unresolved. V dropped 10 bases and J dropped 11 bases, with 20 bases sitting between them. The CDR3 is made up of 12 amino acids. Here the CDR3 DNA reads TGTGCCACCGGTCTGCTCGGCAATGAGCAGTACTTC. Its translation is CATGLLGNEQYF.

This clonotype was seen more than once but under ten times. The chain couples TRBV20-1 to TRBJ1-4; D is unclear. Trimming took 6 bases from V and 1 from J, leaving 3 bases between them. This CDR3 has 11 amino acids. Germline V gene lookup returns CDR1 DFQATT and CDR2 SNEGSKA (reference sequence). CDR3 in amino acids: CSAQTNEKLFF. The CDR3 region has the DNA TGCAGTGCCCAAACTAATGAAAAACTGTTTTTT.

Of note for this clonotype: A read error may produce the germline difference seen at one junction end. The rearrangement joins TRBV5-5 to TRBJ1-2; tentative D call: TRBD1 (5 bases). In germline, CDR1 is SGHKS, CDR2 YYEKEE (reference sequence). This CDR3 region has 14 residues. The CDR3 loop reads CAGSLAQDRYGYTF. The CDR3 DNA is TGTGCCGGCAGCTTGGCACAGGACCGCTATGGCTACACCTTC.

This clonotype was counted only a few times. The V and J genes are TRBV6-1 and TRBJ2-3; D unclear. The CDR3 totals 15 residues. V was trimmed by 6 bases and J by 1 base, leaving 14 bases between them. CDR1 is MNHNS and CDR2 is SASEGT in the germline V gene. The CDR3, as DNA: TGTGCCAGCAGCCCATTCCCCGACCGCACAGATACGCAGTATTTT. It specifies CASSPFPDRTDTQYF.

The chain carries TRBV11-3 and TRBJ2-4, with D unclear. Germline CDR1 and CDR2: SGHNT and YENEEA. This CDR3 comprises 14 residues. The V and J ends lost 5 bases and 13 bases respectively, with 21 bases between them. The CDR3 is CASSPLAAYNEQYF. DNA for the CDR3: TGTGCCAGCAGCCCCCTCGCGGCTTACAATGAGCAGTACTTC.

The CDR3 coding sequence is TGTGCCAGCAGCTTAGTAGGGGGAAAGGGATCACCCCTCCACTTT. Translated: CASSLVGGKGSPLHF. The chain recombines TRBV11-2 with TRBJ1-6; D is perhaps TRBD1 (6 bases). Looked up from germline, CDR1 is SGHAT and CDR2 is FQNNGV. The V end was cut by 1 base, the J end by 10 bases, with 14 bases between. This CDR3 contains 15 residues.

V gene TRBV20-1 combines with J gene TRBJ2-7; the match to TRBD2 covers 9 bases. The CDR3 totals 14 residues. Germline-derived CDR1 and CDR2 are DFQATT and SNEGSKA (reference sequence). After removal of 4 bases from V and 4 bases from J, the junction contained 8 bases not matched to a gene. As DNA, the CDR3 is TGCAGTGCTACCCCCTCTAGCGGGGCATACGAGCAGTACTTC. Protein sequence: CSATPSSGAYEQYF.

The gene calls are TRBV28 and TRBJ2-1; 9 bases map to TRBD1. This CDR3 region has 15 residues. Germline V lookup: CDR1 MDHEN, CDR2 SYDVKM. Unmatched junction bases numbered 8, after V lost 4 bases and J lost 7 bases. The CDR3 loop is CASSSSGTGRNEQFF. CDR3 sequence (DNA): TGTGCCAGCAGTTCTTCCGGGACAGGGAGGAATGAGCAGTTCTTC.

This clonotype was seen more than once but under ten times. V and J are TRBV10-3 and TRBJ2-7; 7 bases agree with TRBD1. Germline CDR1 is ENHRY and CDR2 is SYGVKD. J lost 0 bases, V lost 3 bases, and 2 bases had no gene match. The CDR3 totals 14 residues. CDR3 protein: CAISDRDSSYEQYF. The CDR3 DNA sequence: TGTGCCATCAGTGACCGGGACAGCTCCTACGAGCAGTACTTC.

In this sample, this clonotype turned up many times. The chain couples TRBV2 to TRBJ2-3; D unresolved. The CDR3 contains 14 residues. The germline gives CDR1 SNHLY, CDR2 FYNNEI. V was trimmed by 6 bases and J by 0 bases, leaving 10 bases between them. The chain's CDR3 is CASRQSPSTDTQYF. DNA for the CDR3: TGTGCCAGCAGACAGTCCCCGAGCACAGATACGCAGTATTTT.

The gene calls are TRBV18 and TRBJ1-4; possibly TRBD1 for D (5 bases). V was shortened by 6 bases and J by 5 bases, with 19 bases between the two germline ends. The CDR3 is 16 residues long. Germline V gene lookup returns CDR1 KGHSH and CDR2 LQKENI. As DNA, the CDR3 is TGTGCCAGCTCCCCTTATCCGACAGTCTTAAATGAAAAACTGTTTTTT. This sequence encodes CASSPYPTVLNEKLFF.

A word on this clonotype: At one end the junction does not follow the germline gene, possibly because of a read error. V and J are TRBV7-2 and TRBJ2-5; possibly TRBD2 for D (5 bases). The CDR3 covers 15 residues. Germline-derived CDR1 and CDR2 are SGHTA and FQGNSA. The CDR3 protein is CASSLAPQTPREQYF. CDR3 DNA sequence: TGTGCCAGCAGCCTAGCCCCACAAACCCCTCGTGAGCAGTACTTC.

This clonotype was seen a few times. The V and J genes are TRBV6-5 and TRBJ2-3, with 9 bases aligning to TRBD1. The length of the CDR3 is 17 residues. V lost 2 bases, J lost 0 bases, and 6 bases stayed unmatched. Looked up from germline, CDR1 is MNHEY and CDR2 is SVGAGI. CDR3 loop: CASSYPGQGSSTDTQYF. The CDR3 DNA sequence: TGTGCCAGCAGTTACCCGGGACAGGGAAGCAGCACAGATACGCAGTATTTT.

The rearrangement joins TRBV2 to TRBJ1-1; 7 bases match TRBD1. CDR3 length: 15 residues. The V segment lost 7 bases and the J segment 7 bases; nucleotides outside the gene matches: 15. Germline loops: CDR1 SNHLY, CDR2 FYNNEI. CDR3 DNA sequence: TGTGCCAGCACCGGCACAGGGGTGGTGTCTGGTGAAGCTTTCTTT. It is translated as CASTGTGVVSGEAFF.

This clonotype showed up many times. The chain recombines TRBV7-2 with TRBJ2-3; D gene uncertain. This CDR3 is built from 15 residues. V lost 1 base, J lost 1 base, and 9 bases lay in between. In germline, CDR1 is SGHTA, CDR2 FQGNSA. The CDR3 loop is CASSLEVVGTDTQYF. CDR3 DNA sequence: TGTGCCAGCAGCTTAGAGGTAGTAGGCACAGATACGCAGTATTTT.

This chain connects TRBV20-1 to TRBJ2-1, with a tentative D call TRBD2 (5 bases). This CDR3 has 13 amino acids. The germline V gene encodes CDR1 DFQATT and CDR2 SNEGSKA (reference sequence). Trimming stripped 1 base from V and 13 bases from J, with 17 bases between. CDR3: CSARASGGETQFF. CDR3 nucleotide sequence: TGCAGTGCTAGAGCCAGCGGTGGAGAGACCCAGTTCTTC.

V gene TRBV6-1 combines with J gene TRBJ2-5; D remains ambiguous. V lost 0 bases and J lost 0, with 8 bases in between. Germline V CDR1 and CDR2: MNHNS, SASEGT. This CDR3 contains 15 residues. The CDR3 DNA sequence: TGTGCCAGCAGTGAAGCCTCGCCCTACCAAGAGACCCAGTACTTC. It specifies CASSEASPYQETQYF.

On this clonotype itself: A read error may explain this, as a much larger clone is one base away. The DNA for the CDR3 is TGCAGCGCTTCGGACAGGCCGAGCACAGATGCGCAGTATTTT. Amino acid sequence: CSASDRPSTDAQYF. V gene TRBV29-1 combines with J gene TRBJ2-3, with 7 bases fitting TRBD1. Germline V CDR1 and CDR2: SQVTM, ANQGSEA. The CDR3 has 14 amino acids.

This clonotype was seen ten or more times. The J gene is TRBJ2-1, the V gene TRBV27, with D perhaps TRBD2 (6 bases). CDR3 length: 15 amino acids. The V and J ends lost 4 bases and 1 base respectively, with 11 bases between them. Germline V gives CDR1 MNHEY, CDR2 SMNVEV (reference sequence). CDR3 loop: CASSSEGGSYNEQFF. In DNA form, the CDR3 reads TGTGCCAGCAGTTCGGAGGGTGGGTCCTACAATGAGCAGTTCTTC.

For the CDR3, the DNA is TGCGCCAGCAGCCACCCTTCGAGCAACGAGCAGTACTTC. Translated: CASSHPSSNEQYF. The genes are TRBV4-1 and TRBJ2-4; D is uncertain. Gene TRBJ2-7 matches the end of the DNA better, so the J call may be wrong. The CDR3 is made up of 13 amino acids. The germline gives CDR1 MGHRA, CDR2 YSYEKL.